The 24 T cell receptor beta chains given below trace back to one sample, sequenced in a study of control samples from healthy donors and cancer patients. Clones were read by immunoSEQ multiplex PCR, and TCRdb kept only the in-frame ones, dropping some. This table holds around 200,000 clones, about 95% found once. The sequencing sample was made of blood. Receptors were obtained from a man aged 45-65 years in good health.

The J gene is TRBJ2-7, the V gene TRBV14, with D hard to call. Germline CDR1 SGHDN, CDR2 FVKESK. Trimming cost V 4 bases and J 4 bases, with 14 bases left between them. The CDR3 has 14 amino acids. The CDR3 region is CASSRFGLGYEQYV. The CDR3 DNA is TGTGCCAGCAGCCGATTCGGTCTGGGGTACGAGCAGTACGTC.

The chain joins TRBV6-2 or TRBV6-3 to TRBJ2-2; D is unclear. The CDR3 is made up of 13 amino acids. Looked up from germline, CDR1 is MNHEY and CDR2 is SVGEGT. The V and J ends lost 4 bases and 3 bases respectively, with 6 bases between them. CDR3 loop: CASSSSYTGELFF. Here the CDR3 DNA reads TGTGCCAGCAGTTCTAGTTACACCGGGGAGCTGTTTTTT.

The chain couples TRBV5-6 to TRBJ2-7; 10 bases match TRBD1. J gave up 3 bases and V 4 bases, and 7 bases lay outside the gene matches. From germline, CDR1 is SGHDT and CDR2 YYEEEE. The CDR3 length is 15 residues. The CDR3 DNA follows: TGTGCCAGCAGCGCCGGGGACAGGGGATACTACGAGCAGTACTTC. This translates into CASSAGDRGYYEQYF.

The J gene is TRBJ1-1, the V gene TRBV18; 7 bases are a match to TRBD1. This CDR3 region has 16 residues. CDR1 and CDR2 from the germline V gene are KGHSH and LQKENI. The V gene end was trimmed by 1 base and the J gene end by 1 base; junction bases not matched to a gene: 6. The CDR3 is CASSPQGALGNTEAFF. As DNA, the CDR3 is TGTGCCAGCTCACCACAGGGGGCTCTAGGGAACACTGAAGCTTTCTTT.

The chain couples TRBV11-2 to TRBJ2-4; a possible D gene is TRBD1 (6 bases). V lost 5 bases and J lost 0, with 14 bases in between. From germline, CDR1 is SGHAT and CDR2 FQNNGV. The CDR3 loop spans 16 amino acids. Written as DNA, the CDR3 is TGTGCCAGCAGCATTGGACAGTTAAGAGCCAAAAACATTCAGTACTTC. Protein: CASSIGQLRAKNIQYF.

The rearrangement joins TRBV28 to TRBJ2-3, with unresolved D. The CDR3 is 14 amino acids. Germline CDR1 is MDHEN and CDR2 is SYDVKM. The V gene lost 3 bases and the J gene lost 3 bases, with 10 bases spanning the gap. CDR3 amino acids: CASSFPRQTDTQYF. As DNA, the CDR3 is TGTGCCAGCAGTTTTCCCAGGCAGACAGATACGCAGTATTTT.

This chain uses TRBV9 with TRBJ2-5, with D possibly being TRBD1 or TRBD2 (6 bases each). CDR1 and CDR2 (germline): SGDLS, YYNGEE. The V and J ends lost 0 bases and 5 bases respectively, with 17 bases between them. This CDR3 has 16 residues. The CDR3 bases are TGTGCCAGCAGCGTAGAAGTCAGGGGACTCACGGAGACCCAGTACTTC. Its protein product is CASSVEVRGLTETQYF.

This clone was counted between two and nine times. The chain links TRBV2 to TRBJ1-5; TRBD1 is a possible D gene (5 bases). The CDR3 contains 12 residues. The V gene's germline CDR1 is SNHLY and CDR2 FYNNEI. V lost 11 bases and J lost 9, with 17 bases in between. The CDR3 reads CAAGTDASPQHF. The CDR3, as DNA: TGTGCCGCCGGGACCGACGCTTCGCCCCAGCATTTT.

V and J are TRBV5-1 and TRBJ2-1, with 12 bases fitting TRBD2. This CDR3 has 16 residues. Germline CDR1 is SGHRS and CDR2 is YFSETQ. V lost 4 bases, J lost 4 bases, and 6 bases stayed unmatched. The CDR3 loop reads CASSPSGGAAYNEQFF. The CDR3 coding sequence is TGCGCCAGCAGCCCTAGCGGGGGGGCCGCATACAATGAGCAGTTCTTC. The variable domain in full, completed from reference TRBV5-1 and TRBJ2-1, reads KAGVTQTPRYLIKTRGQQVTLSCSPISGHRSVSWYQQTPGQGLQFLFEYFSETQRNKGNFPGRFSGRQFSNSRSEMNVSTLELGDSALYLCASSPSGGAAYNEQFFGPGTRLTVL.

The chain has TRBV5-1 and TRBJ2-7; TRBD2 is a possible D gene (5 bases). This CDR3 has 13 residues. CDR1 and CDR2 from the germline V gene are SGHRS and YFSETQ. Trimming left V 4 bases short and J 3 bases short, with 11 bases between. This CDR3 is CASSTRENYEQYF. CDR3 nucleotide sequence: TGCGCCAGCAGCACCCGGGAAAACTACGAGCAGTACTTC.

V gene TRBV11-2 combines with J gene TRBJ2-2, with 7 bases that match TRBD1. The CDR3 is 15 amino acids. CDR1 and CDR2 (germline): SGHAT, FQNNGV. The V and J ends lost 7 bases and 2 bases, in that order; junction bases with no gene match: 7. The CDR3 DNA sequence: TGTGCCAGCACCCACTGGGACAGTAACACCGGGGAGCTGTTTTTT. Its protein product is CASTHWDSNTGELFF.

The chain joins TRBV3-1 (or the pseudogene TRBV3-2) to TRBJ1-1; D uncertain. Germline CDR1 is LGHDT and CDR2 is YNNKEL (reference sequence). The CDR3 length is 14 residues. Trimming shortened V by 1 base and J by 11 bases, and 17 bases separated the two germline ends. The CDR3 region has the DNA TGTGCCAGCAGCCAAGTTGTGGGGTCGATCGCGGCTTTCTTT. Translated: CASSQVVGSIAAFF.

The genes are TRBV10-3 and TRBJ1-1, with a tentative D call TRBD1 (6 bases). The germline V gene encodes CDR1 ENHRY and CDR2 SYGVKD. V lost 6 bases and J lost 7, with 12 bases in between. The CDR3 length is 12 residues. CDR3 in amino acids: CAIRRTGSEAFF. The CDR3 region has the DNA TGTGCCATCAGACGTACAGGGAGTGAAGCTTTCTTT.

The chain joins TRBV27 to TRBJ1-2; weak D call: TRBD1 (6 bases). This CDR3 is 14 amino acids long. V lost 8 bases, J lost 3 bases, and 16 bases lay in between. Germline CDR1 is MNHEY and CDR2 is SMNVEV (reference sequence). CDR3 nucleotides: TGTGCCAGCGGACGAAGATCAGGGGACTATGGCTACACCTTC. Translating it yields CASGRRSGDYGYTF.

CDR3 in amino acids: CASSPLGATDTQYF. In DNA, the CDR3 is TGTGCCAGCAGCCCGCTGGGTGCAACAGATACGCAGTATTTT. V and J are TRBV9 and TRBJ2-3, with D hard to call. V gave up 4 bases and J gave up 3 bases, with 12 bases separating them. Germline V gene lookup returns CDR1 SGDLS and CDR2 YYNGEE. CDR3 size: 14 residues.

CDR3 DNA: TGCGCCAGCAGCCAAGAGAGGACCGCGTGGGCCAACGTCCTGACTTTC. It yields the protein CASSQERTAWANVLTF. The V and J genes are TRBV4-1 and TRBJ2-6, with D unresolved. V was pared by 0 bases and J by 5 bases, with 11 bases between. Germline V gene data show CDR1 as MGHRA and CDR2 as YSYEKL. This CDR3 is 16 amino acids long.

This clone was picked up one time. Other nucleotide sequences in the sample specify the same CDR3. This chain connects TRBV5-1 to TRBJ1-3; the D gene is possibly TRBD1 (6 bases). The CDR3 is 14 amino acids. Between the trimmed V and J ends, which lost 2 bases and 0 bases, there was a span of 6 bases. Germline-derived CDR1 and CDR2 are SGHRS and YFSETQ. The CDR3 nucleotides read TGCGCCAGCAGCTTACAGGGCTCTGGAAACACCATATATTTT. It codes for CASSLQGSGNTIYF.

V gene TRBV12-3 or TRBV12-4 combines with J gene TRBJ1-6; tentatively, D is TRBD1 (5 bases). The germline V and J ends were trimmed by 7 bases and 9 bases, with 10 bases remaining between them. The CDR3 runs 12 residues. For the CDR3, the DNA is TGTGCCAGCACCCTTGACAGTTCACCCCTCCACTTT. Translation: CASTLDSSPLHF.

The V gene is TRBV29-1, the J gene TRBJ2-7, with TRBD1 as a possible D gene (6 bases). Germline lookup yields CDR1 SQVTM and CDR2 ANQGSEA. The CDR3 length is 13 residues. The V end lost 3 bases, the J end lost 4 bases, and 13 bases lay between the germline ends. CDR3 DNA: TGCAGCGTTGAGCTGGGGGCGCGTTACGAGCAGTACTTC. Its protein is CSVELGARYEQYF.

The rearrangement joins TRBV5-1 to TRBJ1-2, with 11 bases fitting TRBD1. V lost 4 bases and J lost 14; bases outside the gene matches: 10. Germline lookup yields CDR1 SGHRS and CDR2 YFSETQ. The CDR3 is 13 residues long. DNA for the CDR3: TGCGCCAGCAGCCCGGGGACAGGGGGTACGGAAACCTTC. Translated: CASSPGTGGTETF.

This clone was detected once. This rearrangement joins TRBV5-1 to TRBJ1-4; no definite D call. Germline V gene data show CDR1 as SGHRS and CDR2 as YFSETQ. The CDR3 is 15 residues long. V was clipped by 4 bases and J by 0 bases, with 10 bases between them. CDR3 residues: CASSTGRATNEKLFF. CDR3 coding DNA: TGCGCCAGCAGCACCGGACGGGCAACTAATGAAAAACTGTTTTTT.

Comments on this clone: Other DNA sequences in the same sample also yield this CDR3. The rearrangement joins TRBV19 to TRBJ2-3; TRBD2 agrees at 10 bases. Germline V gene data show CDR1 as LNHDA and CDR2 as SQIVND (reference sequence). The CDR3 extends over 16 amino acids. Unmatched junction bases numbered 13, after V lost 11 bases and J lost 2 bases. The CDR3 DNA follows: TGTGCCGGTTCGTGGGGAACTAGCGGGGTCACAGATACGCAGTATTTT. It yields the protein CAGSWGTSGVTDTQYF.

This clone has just one count. J is TRBJ1-2 and V is TRBV19; D possibly corresponds to TRBD1 (5 bases). CDR1 is LNHDA and CDR2 is SQIVND in the germline V gene (reference sequence). V was cut by 5 bases and J by 3 bases, with 19 bases left in between. CDR3 length equals 16 residues. The CDR3 nucleotides are TGTGCCAGTAGTTCCGTCCCAGGGACCCAACACTATGGCTACACCTTC. Its translation is CASSSVPGTQHYGYTF.

The chain has TRBV19 and TRBJ1-2; D might be TRBD1 (5 bases). Looked up from germline, CDR1 is LNHDA and CDR2 is SQIVND (reference sequence). The CDR3 extends over 15 amino acids. V was pared by 8 bases and J by 3 bases, with 19 bases between. The DNA of the CDR3 is TGTGCCAGTGCAGGGATGGAGGGACTGGACTATGGCTACACCTTC. It is translated as CASAGMEGLDYGYTF. The full variable domain, its missing parts supplied by reference TRBV19 and TRBJ1-2, is DGGITQSPKYLFRKEGQNVTLSCEQNLNHDAMYWYRQDPGQGLRLIYYSQIVNDFQKGDIAEGYSVSREKKESFPLTVTSAQKNPTAFYLCASAGMEGLDYGYTFGSGTRLTVV.